The T cell receptor beta chain under discussion was sequenced for a study of Ad26.COV2.S vaccination and SARS-CoV-2 variants. Study overall: Administration of Ad26.COV2.S was intramuscular, either once or twice 56 days apart. Findings of the study overall: While placebo recipients had lower spike-specific TCR breadth, vaccine recipients had more. The study found similar non-spike TCR breadth in vaccine and placebo recipients.

To note about this clone: No antigen is known for it.

The treatment here: approximately 18 received Ad26.COV2.S at low or high dose, single or two shots; roughly 5 received placebo; per-sample allocation not given. Specimen acquisition occurred on day 63 following the initial vaccine or placebo injection. Donation was by an adult aged 18-55 years who was in Boston. The protocol was immunoSEQ multiplex PCR, while the TCRdb copy is restricted to in-frame clones and leaves out a portion. The data show more than 300,000 clones, roughly 86% seen once. The ends were cut back, 6 bases at V and 5 bases at J, with 20 bases in the middle. This CDR3 comprises 16 residues. Germline V CDR1 and CDR2: SGHRS, YFSETQ.

V is TRBV5-1 and J is TRBJ2-2; tentatively, D is TRBD1 or TRBD2 (6 bases each). This TCR was recovered from a person between 18 and 65 years old who received the Ad26.COV2.S COVID-19 vaccine or a placebo. The source was peripheral blood, collected in a trial of Ad26.COV2.S vaccine versus placebo. CDR3 region: CASTPGAGRSTGELFF. In DNA form, the CDR3 reads TGCGCCAGCACCCCGGGGGCAGGGAGATCGACCGGGGAGCTGTTTTTT.